This T cell receptor beta chain appears in the sequencing data of a study of T cells after yellow fever vaccination. Each CDR3 protein gets one entry after TCRdb re-called the 5' RACE reads with MiXCR. The sample lists 300,000 to 400,000 distinct CDR3 sequences, 8.7% seen once, with more than 15% in the top ten. General observations from the study: CD4 and CD8 compartments shared a small share of clonotypes. Post-booster samples contained most primary-vaccination clones (roughly 96% CD4, about 87% CD8).

The CDR3 is 12 amino acids. With 2 bases removed from V and 9 bases from J, the gap between germline ends came to 8 bases. CDR1 and CDR2 (germline): MNHEY, SVGAGI. A note on this clonotype: Its specificity is unknown.

The chain carries TRBV6-5 and TRBJ2-1, with D perhaps TRBD2 (6 bases). The sequencing here drew on PBMCs, taken on the day of the first yellow fever vaccination. The sequence derives from a man aged 18 to 30 who received the YFV17D yellow fever vaccine. The CDR3 coding sequence is TGTGCCAGCAGTTACAACGGGGGTGAGCAGTTCTTC. This codes for CASSYNGGEQFF.